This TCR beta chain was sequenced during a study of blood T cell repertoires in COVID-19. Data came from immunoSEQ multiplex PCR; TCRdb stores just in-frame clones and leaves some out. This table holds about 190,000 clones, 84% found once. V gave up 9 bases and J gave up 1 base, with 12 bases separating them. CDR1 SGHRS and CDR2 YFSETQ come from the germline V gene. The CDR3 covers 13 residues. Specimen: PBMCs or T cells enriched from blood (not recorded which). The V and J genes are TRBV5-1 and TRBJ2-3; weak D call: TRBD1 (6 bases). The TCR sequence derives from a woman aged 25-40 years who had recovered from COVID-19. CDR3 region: CATSEGGTDTQYF. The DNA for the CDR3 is TGCGCCACCTCTGAGGGGGGCACAGATACGCAGTATTTT.